Each of the 3 T cell receptor beta chains below was sequenced from the same sample in a study of CD8 T cells in ankylosing spondylitis. TCRdb itself ran the 5' RACE reads through MiXCR, one entry per CDR3 protein. In the table there are 80,000 to 100,000 distinct CDR3 sequences, 8.8% of which are singletons. Source material: blood, either unsorted or a sorted T cell fraction (not recorded which). Receptor source: a male donor with ankylosing spondylitis or in good health (not recorded which).

This clonotype occurred a few times. V gene TRBV28 combines with J gene TRBJ2-7; maybe TRBD2 (5 bases). Trimming removed 8 bases at V and 3 bases at J, with 14 bases between. The CDR3 runs to 13 residues. Germline CDR1 reads MDHEN; CDR2 reads SYDVKM. This CDR3 is CASDKAEGYEQYF. Here the CDR3 DNA reads TGTGCCAGCGACAAAGCGGAAGGCTACGAGCAGTACTTC.

This clonotype was seen at least ten times. The chain has TRBV5-1 and TRBJ2-3; weak D call: TRBD1 (5 bases). Deletions cut 1 base from V and 1 base from J, with 19 bases between. Germline CDR1 SGHRS, CDR2 YFSETQ. CDR3 size: 18 residues. CDR3 nucleotides: TGCGCCAGCAGCTTGTTGCAGGGCCTCAACCTCGGCACAGATACGCAGTATTTT. Its protein is CASSLLQGLNLGTDTQYF. The full variable domain, with the rest looked up from reference TRBV5-1 and TRBJ2-3, is KAGVTQTPRYLIKTRGQQVTLSCSPISGHRSVSWYQQTPGQGLQFLFEYFSETQRNKGNFPGRFSGRQFSNSRSEMNVSTLELGDSALYLCASSLLQGLNLGTDTQYFGPGTRLTVL.

This clonotype was found many times. The chain carries TRBV5-1 and TRBJ1-1; the D gene is possibly TRBD1 (6 bases). CDR3 length: 13 amino acids. Germline-derived CDR1 and CDR2 are SGHRS and YFSETQ. V dropped 9 bases and J dropped 0 bases, with 12 bases sitting between them. This CDR3 reads CATGEGVNTEAFF. The CDR3 DNA reads as TGCGCCACCGGAGAGGGGGTGAACACTGAAGCTTTCTTT.